Here is one TCR beta chain with its context. Antigen unknown. The junction differs from germline at one of its ends, possibly a read error. The sample comes from a study of tumor and adjacent non-tumor tissue in lung cancer. Study overall: Patients comprised roughly 12 adenocarcinoma, a couple of squamous cell carcinoma and 1 small cell lung cancer. On average, productive TCRbeta reads reached about 4.4 million per sample.

The library came from three nested PCR rounds adapted from ARM-PCR protocols. TCRdb re-called the multiplex PCR reads with MiXCR, one entry per CDR3 protein. The sample lists about 80,000 distinct CDR3 sequences, approximately 72% seen once, with around 9.5% in the top ten. Regarding the study as a whole: Significantly higher TCR diversity was found in tumor than normal lung.

This sample's RNA came from whole unsorted tissue. This CDR3 comprises 16 residues. Germline assignment: CDR1 MNHEY and CDR2 SVGAGI. The clonotype comes from a woman in her 40s with non-small cell lung cancer. The genes are TRBV6-5 and TRBJ2-3; TRBD1 matches at 7 bases. The better agreement between TRBJ1-5 and the DNA end casts doubt on the J call. What was sequenced was lung tumor tissue. The CDR3 DNA is TGTGCCAGTAGTTACTCTCCCCTGGGGGGGACAGATACACAGCATTTT. It specifies CASSYSPLGGTDTQHF.